Listed below are T cell receptor beta chains from one sample, sequenced in a study of PD-1 blockade in classical Hodgkin lymphoma. Profiling relied on immunoSEQ multiplex PCR, and the TCRdb table lists in-frame clones only, not all of them. The sample contains tens of thousands of clones, about 89% of which appear only once. The sample here was peripheral blood mononuclear cells (PBMCs), taken before the fourth cycle of nivolumab. The receptors originated from a human donor with classical Hodgkin lymphoma. The CDR3 runs from the conserved cysteine through the conserved F or W. The D gene is left open where the match is weak. For some rows the clone size is stated as once, few or many, or as a class when expanded; others skip it.

clone_size: NA; v_call: TRBV5-1; d_call: NA; j_call: TRBJ2-1; cdr3_aa: CASSQDREQFF; cdr3_nt: TGCGCCAGCAGCCAAGACAGAGAGCAGTTCTTC
clone_size: NA; v_call: TRBV27; d_call: NA; j_call: TRBJ2-1; cdr3_aa: CASSYFAGAEGDEQFF; cdr3_nt: TGTGCCAGCAGTTATTTTGCGGGGGCCGAGGGGGATGAGCAGTTCTTC
clone_size: NA; v_call: TRBV5-4; d_call: NA; j_call: TRBJ1-1; cdr3_aa: CASSLGHGDGDTEAFF; cdr3_nt: TGTGCCAGCAGCTTGGGTCACGGGGACGGAGACACTGAAGCTTTCTTT
clone_size: NA; v_call: TRBV5-1; d_call: NA; j_call: TRBJ2-5; cdr3_aa: CASSFQETQYF; cdr3_nt: TGCGCCAGCAGCTTCCAAGAGACCCAGTACTTC
clone_size: NA; v_call: TRBV6-1; d_call: TRBD1; j_call: TRBJ1-1; cdr3_aa: CASSDLKGPGGVNTEAFF; cdr3_nt: TGTGCCAGCAGTGACCTGAAGGGACCAGGGGGCGTGAACACTGAAGCTTTCTTT
clone_size: NA; v_call: TRBV5-4; d_call: NA; j_call: TRBJ1-1; cdr3_aa: CASKGGGYTEAFF; cdr3_nt: TGTGCCAGCAAGGGGGGGGGCTACACTGAAGCTTTCTTT
clone_size: once; v_call: TRBV30; d_call: NA; j_call: TRBJ1-5; cdr3_aa: CAWSGQHNQPQHF; cdr3_nt: TGTGCCTGGAGTGGGCAACACAATCAGCCCCAGCATTTT
clone_size: NA; v_call: TRBV18; d_call: TRBD2; j_call: TRBJ2-5; cdr3_aa: CASSPLPSGGAETQYF; cdr3_nt: TGTGCCAGCTCACCCCTCCCTAGCGGGGGGGCAGAGACCCAGTACTTC
clone_size: NA; v_call: TRBV7-9; d_call: NA; j_call: TRBJ1-3; cdr3_aa: CASSLRRGHRISGNTIYF; cdr3_nt: TGTGCCAGCAGCTTGCGCAGGGGACATCGGATATCTGGAAACACCATATATTTT
clone_size: NA; v_call: TRBV19; d_call: TRBD1; j_call: TRBJ1-1; cdr3_aa: CASSGGDRFSAEAFF; cdr3_nt: TGTGCCAGTAGTGGCGGGGACAGATTTTCCGCTGAAGCTTTCTTT
clone_size: NA; v_call: TRBV6-1; d_call: TRBD1; j_call: TRBJ1-1; cdr3_aa: CASRPTGQAGTEAFF; cdr3_nt: TGTGCCAGCAGACCTACCGGACAGGCGGGCACTGAAGCTTTCTTT
clone_size: NA; v_call: TRBV4-1; d_call: TRBD1; j_call: TRBJ1-2; cdr3_aa: CASSHPTGGGWLGDGYTF; cdr3_nt: TGCGCCAGCAGCCACCCCACAGGGGGCGGATGGTTAGGGGATGGCTACACCTTC
clone_size: NA; v_call: TRBV29-1; d_call: NA; j_call: TRBJ1-1; cdr3_aa: CSAFTPRSNTEAFF; cdr3_nt: TGCAGCGCCTTTACCCCACGGTCGAACACTGAAGCTTTCTTT
clone_size: NA; v_call: TRBV6-1; d_call: NA; j_call: TRBJ2-5; cdr3_aa: CASSLPQETQYF; cdr3_nt: TGTGCCAGCTCACTACCCCAAGAGACCCAGTACTTC
clone_size: NA; v_call: TRBV29-1; d_call: NA; j_call: TRBJ2-7; cdr3_aa: CSVGAGGSRQYF; cdr3_nt: TGCAGCGTTGGGGCAGGAGGCTCTCGGCAGTACTTC
clone_size: NA; v_call: TRBV7-9; d_call: NA; j_call: TRBJ1-5; cdr3_aa: CASSLSYSNQPQHF; cdr3_nt: TGTGCCAGCAGCTTAAGTTATAGCAATCAGCCCCAGCATTTT
clone_size: NA; v_call: TRBV7-8; d_call: NA; j_call: TRBJ1-2; cdr3_aa: CASSPNGPMGGYTF; cdr3_nt: TGTGCCAGCAGCCCTAACGGACCAATGGGGGGCTACACCTTC
clone_size: NA; v_call: TRBV27; d_call: NA; j_call: TRBJ1-5; cdr3_aa: CASSPGGGYQPQHF; cdr3_nt: TGTGCCAGCAGTCCGGGGGGCGGGTATCAGCCCCAGCATTTT
clone_size: NA; v_call: TRBV6-5; d_call: NA; j_call: TRBJ2-6; cdr3_aa: CASSPEGAGANVLTF; cdr3_nt: TGTGCCAGCAGTCCCGAGGGGGCTGGGGCCAACGTCCTGACTTTC
clone_size: NA; v_call: TRBV11-2; d_call: NA; j_call: TRBJ1-1; cdr3_aa: CASSPRSMGGDEAFF; cdr3_nt: TGTGCCAGCAGCCCGAGATCGATGGGGGGGGATGAAGCTTTCTTT
clone_size: NA; v_call: TRBV18; d_call: NA; j_call: TRBJ1-3; cdr3_aa: CASSTGFRNTIYF; cdr3_nt: TGTGCCAGCTCAACGGGTTTCCGAAACACCATATATTTT
clone_size: once; v_call: TRBV6-5; d_call: NA; j_call: TRBJ2-7; cdr3_aa: CATKSAVAEQYF; cdr3_nt: TGTGCCACCAAATCTGCCGTCGCCGAGCAGTACTTC